This is a list of T cell receptor beta chains from one sample in a study of Ad26.COV2.S vaccination and SARS-CoV-2 variants. Only in-frame clones appear in the TCRdb table, and some are missing; sequencing was by immunoSEQ multiplex PCR. This sample carries about 350,000 clones, around 89% of them seen once, and the ten largest clones take around 6.4%. This specimen was peripheral blood, taken in a trial of Ad26.COV2.S vaccine versus placebo. These receptors were collected from a person aged 18-65 years who received the Ad26.COV2.S COVID-19 vaccine or a placebo. The CDR3 runs from the conserved cysteine through the conserved F or W. A D gene is named only where the DNA matches it firmly. The listing skips clone size in some rows; elsewhere it reads once, few, many or a size class.

TRBV5-1	TRBD1	.	TRBJ2-7	TGCGCCAGCAGCTCGGACAGGGGAGCTTTATACGAGCAGTACTTC	CASSSDRGALYEQYF
TRBV11-3	.	few	TRBJ1-6	TGTGCCAGCAGCTTAAACAGAGCTAATTCACCCCTCCACTTT	CASSLNRANSPLHF
TRBV27	.	.	TRBJ1-2	TGTGCCTCAAAGCCGTGGGTCGCCGCTAACTATGGCTACACCTTC	CASKPWVAANYGYTF
TRBV7-3	TRBD1	.	TRBJ2-1	TGTGCCAGCAGCTTCCTGGAACAGGGGGCTTACAATGAGCAGTTCTTC	CASSFLEQGAYNEQFF
TRBV30	.	.	TRBJ1-6	TGTGCCTGGAGTGAGGGGGTTGGTAATTCACCCCTCCACTTT	CAWSEGVGNSPLHF
TRBV5-4	.	.	TRBJ1-1	TGTGCCAGCAGCTTAAGGGGCGACACTGAAGCTTTCTTT	CASSLRGDTEAFF
TRBV10-3	.	.	TRBJ1-6	TGTGCCATCAGTGAGAACCAGGGAAATTCACCCCTCCACTTT	CAISENQGNSPLHF
TRBV7-3	.	.	TRBJ2-3	TGTGCCAGCAGCCCCTTTACTGGGACAGATACGCAGTATTTT	CASSPFTGTDTQYF
TRBV7-9	.	.	TRBJ1-4	TGTGCCAGCAGCTTACAGGCCGGCAATGAAAAACTGTTTTTT	CASSLQAGNEKLFF
TRBV7-9	.	.	TRBJ2-2	TGTGCCAGCAGCTTATTAAGGACCCCACAGAGCAGAAACACCGGGGAGCTGTTTTTT	CASSLLRTPQSRNTGELFF
TRBV5-6	TRBD1	.	TRBJ2-7	TGTGCCAGCAGCTTGGGGGACAGTTCCTACGAGCAGTACTTC	CASSLGDSSYEQYF
TRBV6-5	TRBD1	few	TRBJ1-3	TGTGCCAGCAGCACGGGACAGGGGATGAACACCATATATTTT	CASSTGQGMNTIYF
TRBV12-3/TRBV12-4	.	.	TRBJ1-3	TGTGCCAGCAGTGCCAGAGGAAACACCATATATTTT	CASSARGNTIYF
TRBV18	.	.	TRBJ2-7	TGTGCCAGCTCACTACTTCCCTACGAGCAGTACTTC	CASSLLPYEQYF
TRBV9	TRBD1	.	TRBJ1-2	TGTGCCAGCAGCGTAGAGGGGACAGGGCGCTATGGCTACACCTTC	CASSVEGTGRYGYTF
TRBV25-1	.	.	TRBJ2-3	TGTGCCAGCAGTGAATTATACGCAGGGCAAGATACGCAGTATTTT	CASSELYAGQDTQYF
TRBV7-9	.	.	TRBJ1-1	TGTGCCAGCAGCCGAGACCAAGTCGCCAGCCCCGAAGCTTTCTTT	CASSRDQVASPEAFF
TRBV4-1	.	once	TRBJ1-2	TGCGCCAGCAGCCAAGATCGGTCAGGACAGAACTATGGCTACACCTTC	CASSQDRSGQNYGYTF
TRBV19	TRBD1	.	TRBJ1-1	TGTGCCAGTAGTGACAGGGGCTTCACTGAAGCTTTCTTT	CASSDRGFTEAFF
TRBV4-3	.	.	TRBJ1-1	TGCGCCAGCAGCCAAAACGCGCGTATACCCACTGAAGCTTTCTTT	CASSQNARIPTEAFF
TRBV5-6	.	.	TRBJ1-4	TGTGCCAGCAGCCACCGAGGGCGATACGATGAAAAACTGTTTTTT	CASSHRGRYDEKLFF
TRBV4-2	.	.	TRBJ2-1	TGTGCCAGCACCCCCCGGGACTCCTACAATGAGCAGTTCTTC	CASTPRDSYNEQFF
TRBV7-2	.	.	TRBJ2-7	TGTGCCAGCAGCTTAGTCGAGGTATACGAGCAGTACTTC	CASSLVEVYEQYF
TRBV19	.	.	TRBJ1-5	TGTGCCAGTAGGCGGACGATATATAGCAATCAGCCCCAGCATTTT	CASRRTIYSNQPQHF
TRBV7-6	.	.	TRBJ2-1	TGTGCCAGCAGCCCTGTAGAGGGGACCTACAATGAGCAGTTCTTC	CASSPVEGTYNEQFF
TRBV15	.	.	TRBJ2-7	TGTGCCACCAGCAGGGGCTTCTCCTACGAGCAGTACTTC	CATSRGFSYEQYF
TRBV19	.	.	TRBJ1-1	TGTGCCAGTAGTTACAGTGGGATCGGCACTGAAGCTTTCTTT	CASSYSGIGTEAFF
TRBV15	TRBD1	.	TRBJ2-7	TGTGCCACCAGCACTAAGAGGGTTTCGGACAGGGTATACTACGAGCAGTACTTC	CATSTKRVSDRVYYEQYF
TRBV3-1/TRBV3-2	.	.	TRBJ2-7	TGTGCCAGCAGCCCAGACGGGAGAGGGACCTACGAGCAGTACTTC	CASSPDGRGTYEQYF
TRBV6-5	TRBD1	.	TRBJ1-4	TGTGCCAGTAAGGCAGGGGGGGAAAAACTGTTTTTT	CASKAGGEKLFF
TRBV3-1/TRBV3-2	.	.	TRBJ1-1	TGTGCCAGCAGCCCGGGACTGAGGAACACTGAAGCTTTCTTT	CASSPGLRNTEAFF
TRBV19	TRBD2	.	TRBJ2-1	TGTGCCAGTACCGAGCGGGGTGAGCAGTTCTTC	CASTERGEQFF
TRBV6-5	.	.	TRBJ2-7	TGTGCCAGCAGTCGGGGAACTGTAGGCTACGAGCAGTACTTC	CASSRGTVGYEQYF
TRBV11-1	.	.	TRBJ2-2	TGTGCCAGCCTACCCAGGGCTGGAGCCGGGGAGCTGTTTTTT	CASLPRAGAGELFF
TRBV19	.	.	TRBJ1-1	TGTGCCAGTAGTTACCGGGCCGCCATGGGGACTGAAGCTTTCTTT	CASSYRAAMGTEAFF
TRBV7-2	.	.	TRBJ2-7	TGTGCCAGCAGCTTGGTCCGAGGGGACTACGAGCAGTACTTC	CASSLVRGDYEQYF
TRBV27	.	.	TRBJ2-1	TGTGCCAGCAGTTTTCCGGGGATATCCTACAATGAGCAGTTCTTC	CASSFPGISYNEQFF
TRBV4-1	.	.	TRBJ1-2	TGCGCCAGCAGCCAAGAGATCTCTAACTATGGCTACACCTTC	CASSQEISNYGYTF
TRBV7-3	.	once	TRBJ1-1	TGTGCCAGCAGCTTAACCTCAGGGCGAGGGAACACTGAAGCTTTCTTT	CASSLTSGRGNTEAFF
TRBV6-2/TRBV6-3	.	.	TRBJ2-2	TGTGCCAGCAGTTACCCAATTTCACACGGAAGCTCTTTCGCGAACACCGGGGAGCTGTTTTTT	CASSYPISHGSSFANTGELFF
TRBV7-2	.	.	TRBJ2-2	TGTGCCAGCAGCCCTCGTTGGACGAACACCGGGGAGCTGTTTTTT	CASSPRWTNTGELFF
TRBV4-2	TRBD2	.	TRBJ2-2	TGTGCCAGCAGCCAAGAAGCTACTAGCGTGACCGGGGAGCTGTTTTTT	CASSQEATSVTGELFF
TRBV7-3	TRBD1	.	TRBJ2-7	TGTGCCAGCAGCGTCGGGACAGGGGAAGCCTACGAGCAGTACTTC	CASSVGTGEAYEQYF
TRBV5-1	TRBD1	once	TRBJ2-7	TGCGCCAGCAGCTTAACCGGGACAGGGGGCAACGAGCAGTACTTC	CASSLTGTGGNEQYF
TRBV6-1	TRBD2	few	TRBJ2-7	TGTGCCAGCAGTGAAGCGGCGGGGGCCTACGAGCAGTACTTC	CASSEAAGAYEQYF
TRBV14	.	few	TRBJ2-5	TGTGCCAGCAGCCAACTCGGGACCCAGTACTTC	CASSQLGTQYF
TRBV11-2	TRBD1	.	TRBJ1-1	TGTGCCAGCAGCTCCACCCGGTACAGGGGGGGTTTCTTT	CASSSTRYRGGFF
TRBV5-1	TRBD1	.	TRBJ1-2	TGCGCCAGCAGCTTGGCTCGGACAGGGGGCCAAATCACCTATGGCTACACCTTC	CASSLARTGGQITYGYTF
TRBV6-2/TRBV6-3	.	once	TRBJ1-5	TGTGCCAGCAGTTATCACGATAGCAATCAGCCCCAGCATTTT	CASSYHDSNQPQHF
TRBV29-1	.	.	TRBJ2-5	TGCAGCGCCGCGGTTGCCATTCGGGAGACCCAGTACTTC	CSAAVAIRETQYF
TRBV7-3	.	.	TRBJ2-2	TGTGCCAGCAGCTTAGTTCCCGGGGAGCTGTTTTTT	CASSLVPGELFF
TRBV5-1	.	.	TRBJ2-7	TGCGCCAGCAGCTCCACCAACAGCTACGAGCAGTACTTC	CASSSTNSYEQYF
TRBV27	TRBD1	.	TRBJ1-3	TGTGCCAGCAGTCCAAATCAGGGGGCCGCAGGAAACACCATATATTTT	CASSPNQGAAGNTIYF